This T cell receptor beta chain comes out of a study of blood T cells in healthy people across ages. The ends were cut back, 3 bases at V and 0 bases at J, with 14 bases in the middle. The V gene's germline CDR1 is SGHRS and CDR2 YFSETQ. The CDR3 runs to 16 residues. Using a J-beta primer mix together with a sample-barcoded 5' primer, a second PCR was run for roughly 6 to 12 cycles. In TCRdb, the 5' RACE reads were re-called with MiXCR into one record per CDR3 protein. The table includes roughly 1,000,000 distinct CDR3 sequences, approximately 25% detected once. This clonotype came up a few times. These data were also filed under a second study, of T cells of mothers and their children.

This sequence originates from a girl aged 2 to 10 in good health. The chain has TRBV5-1 and TRBJ2-3; D is perhaps TRBD1 (5 bases). What was sequenced was blood. Here the CDR3 DNA reads TGCGCCAGCAGCTGGATACCAGGGTCTAGCACAGATACGCAGTATTTT. Its translation is CASSWIPGSSTDTQYF. Combining the CDR3 with reference TRBV5-1 and TRBJ2-3 gives the whole variable domain KAGVTQTPRYLIKTRGQQVTLSCSPISGHRSVSWYQQTPGQGLQFLFEYFSETQRNKGNFPGRFSGRQFSNSRSEMNVSTLELGDSALYLCASSWIPGSSTDTQYFGPGTRLTVL.